A selection of T cell receptor beta chains follows, all from one sample in a study of patients and donors after allogeneic stem cell transplantation. TCRdb itself ran the RT-PCR reads through MiXCR, one entry per CDR3 protein. The sample records 920,000 or so distinct CDR3 sequences, 15% to 20% being singletons. The specimen was blood, either unsorted or a sorted T cell fraction (not recorded which). Receptors were obtained from a human donor who was either an allogeneic HSCT recipient or a stem cell or donor lymphocyte infusion donor (not recorded which). It is not recorded whose cells these are; they may come from a transplant donor. CDR3s include the opening cysteine and the closing phenylalanine or tryptophan. Each record gives: V gene, J gene, CDR3 protein.

v_call: TRBV19; j_call: TRBJ1-5; cdr3_aa: CASSRGRTGGAQPQHF
v_call: TRBV27; j_call: TRBJ2-2; cdr3_aa: CASSFGLAGVTGELFF
v_call: TRBV5-6; j_call: TRBJ2-1; cdr3_aa: CASSSIRQHNEQFF
v_call: TRBV12-3/TRBV12-4; j_call: TRBJ1-4; cdr3_aa: CASSLIGSRSNEKLFF
v_call: TRBV20-1; j_call: TRBJ2-1; cdr3_aa: CSASRSGGREQFF
v_call: TRBV4-3; j_call: TRBJ2-7; cdr3_aa: CASSQDPQGVEQYF
v_call: TRBV5-1; j_call: TRBJ2-5; cdr3_aa: CASSQGLGPSPQETQYF
v_call: TRBV7-9; j_call: TRBJ2-7; cdr3_aa: CASSLVRLTSYEQYF
v_call: TRBV5-6; j_call: TRBJ2-7; cdr3_aa: CASSVTGTGTYEQYF
v_call: TRBV28; j_call: TRBJ2-7; cdr3_aa: CASHGGTRPYEQYF
v_call: TRBV20-1; j_call: TRBJ2-5; cdr3_aa: CSAPQLTRSLETQYF
v_call: TRBV12-3/TRBV12-4; j_call: TRBJ1-6; cdr3_aa: CASSSPLHF
v_call: TRBV6-1; j_call: TRBJ1-1; cdr3_aa: CASSEPHFWGGTEAFF
v_call: TRBV5-5; j_call: TRBJ1-2; cdr3_aa: CASSSSDGYGYTF
v_call: TRBV20-1; j_call: TRBJ1-1; cdr3_aa: CSARSGLNTEAFF
v_call: TRBV12-3/TRBV12-4; j_call: TRBJ2-1; cdr3_aa: CASSLGASGNEQFF
v_call: TRBV14; j_call: TRBJ2-1; cdr3_aa: CASSQLAGATEQFF
v_call: TRBV4-3; j_call: TRBJ1-2; cdr3_aa: CASSSLAGRDGYTF
v_call: TRBV9; j_call: TRBJ2-1; cdr3_aa: CASSVETVGSRDNEQFF
v_call: TRBV6-5; j_call: TRBJ2-2; cdr3_aa: CASSYPWSGDRDVTGELFF
v_call: TRBV5-1; j_call: TRBJ2-5; cdr3_aa: CASSFSIRTSGETQYF
v_call: TRBV13; j_call: TRBJ2-3; cdr3_aa: CASSLIRRDGTDTQYF
v_call: TRBV7-9; j_call: TRBJ1-4; cdr3_aa: CASSPDATNEKLFF
v_call: TRBV6-1; j_call: TRBJ1-5; cdr3_aa: CASRRDFQGNQPQHF
v_call: TRBV10-3; j_call: TRBJ2-2; cdr3_aa: CATHQTGKNTGELFF
v_call: TRBV6-5; j_call: TRBJ1-1; cdr3_aa: CASSSRGDEAFF
v_call: TRBV7-9; j_call: TRBJ2-4; cdr3_aa: CASSSLRLAKNIQYF
v_call: TRBV20-1; j_call: TRBJ2-7; cdr3_aa: CSARGTSGEGSYEQYF
v_call: TRBV3-1; j_call: TRBJ2-1; cdr3_aa: CASSQEFAFREQFF
v_call: TRBV9; j_call: TRBJ1-2; cdr3_aa: CASSVEAGSLGGYTF
v_call: TRBV12-3/TRBV12-4; j_call: TRBJ1-4; cdr3_aa: CASSSRGLNEKLFF
v_call: TRBV29-1; j_call: TRBJ1-4; cdr3_aa: CSVEGGTGGLFF
v_call: TRBV11-2; j_call: TRBJ2-1; cdr3_aa: CASSYTGTSGTYEQFF
v_call: TRBV15; j_call: TRBJ1-5; cdr3_aa: CATSRRLDRGRQSQHF
v_call: TRBV7-8; j_call: TRBJ1-1; cdr3_aa: CASRPGRLMNTEAFF
v_call: TRBV6-1; j_call: TRBJ2-7; cdr3_aa: CASGAVGRTDHYEQYF
v_call: TRBV25-1; j_call: TRBJ1-6; cdr3_aa: CASTQGAKNSPLHF
v_call: TRBV7-9; j_call: TRBJ1-1; cdr3_aa: CASSLRTDSRTEAFF
v_call: TRBV11-2; j_call: TRBJ2-1; cdr3_aa: CASSPIRGPSYNEQFF
v_call: TRBV5-4; j_call: TRBJ2-1; cdr3_aa: CASSTRDRSLTEQFF
v_call: TRBV10-3; j_call: TRBJ1-2; cdr3_aa: CAISVRGFFVGKDWDGYTF
v_call: TRBV5-6; j_call: TRBJ2-2; cdr3_aa: CASSSPGRELFF
v_call: TRBV5-1; j_call: TRBJ2-1; cdr3_aa: CASSTIAGGIYEQFF
v_call: TRBV15; j_call: TRBJ1-1; cdr3_aa: CATSRKGTTEAFF
v_call: TRBV9; j_call: TRBJ2-2; cdr3_aa: CASSVRLVNTGELFF
v_call: TRBV13; j_call: TRBJ2-3; cdr3_aa: CASSFSSGAILSTDTQYF
v_call: TRBV3-1; j_call: TRBJ2-1; cdr3_aa: CASSLLGTSGKGEQFF
v_call: TRBV9; j_call: TRBJ2-4; cdr3_aa: CASSRKRDGRGNIQYF
v_call: TRBV29-1; j_call: TRBJ1-4; cdr3_aa: CSVEGETNEKLFF
v_call: TRBV7-9; j_call: TRBJ1-2; cdr3_aa: CASSNDNPIGGYTF
v_call: TRBV9; j_call: TRBJ2-1; cdr3_aa: CASSVEDYNEQFF
v_call: TRBV6-5; j_call: TRBJ1-2; cdr3_aa: CASSYSIIQDYGYTF
v_call: TRBV27; j_call: TRBJ1-1; cdr3_aa: CAARGSSLEAFF
v_call: TRBV12-3/TRBV12-4; j_call: TRBJ1-1; cdr3_aa: CASSLRRGEAFF
v_call: TRBV20-1; j_call: TRBJ1-5; cdr3_aa: CSAREGGPQHF
v_call: TRBV20-1; j_call: TRBJ2-1; cdr3_aa: CSALDGPPPYNEQFF
v_call: TRBV5-6; j_call: TRBJ2-7; cdr3_aa: CASSLDLRRGNEQYF
v_call: TRBV9; j_call: TRBJ2-2; cdr3_aa: CASSRAGPNTGELFF